This T cell receptor beta chain originates from a study of a mutant IDH1 vaccine in newly diagnosed glioma. At the level of the study: Radiotherapy, temozolomide, or both had been given previously, and both were given to most.

This table comes from immunoSEQ multiplex PCR, and its TCRdb copy is limited to in-frame clones, with some not included. This table holds approximately 60,000 clones, 80% to 90% found once. The count of this clone is one. Its specificity is not known. Germline loops: CDR1 SGHVS, CDR2 FNYEAQ. Trimming cost V 4 bases and J 3 bases, with 10 bases left between them. CDR3 length: 13 amino acids. Sample time point: week 23, last vaccination. Alongside topical imiquimod, each dose of vaccine comprised 300 ug of mutant IDH1 20-mer peptide. This sequence originates from a man under 40 with glioma. The V gene is TRBV7-6, the J gene TRBJ2-7, with D possibly TRBD1 on 6 matching bases. The sequencing here drew on PBMCs, taken from a glioma patient whose treatment included an IDH1 peptide vaccine. DNA for the CDR3: TGTGCCAGCAGCTGGGGGACACTCTACGAGCAGTACTTC. Protein: CASSWGTLYEQYF.